This T cell receptor (beta chain) stems from a study of T cell changes during pregnancy in multiple sclerosis. V was pared by 5 bases and J by 5 bases, with 9 bases of the junction left unmatched. Germline V gives CDR1 SGHTA, CDR2 FQGTGA. CDR3 length: 14 amino acids. Clones were read by immunoSEQ multiplex PCR, and TCRdb kept only the in-frame ones, dropping some. The table lists about 85,000 clones, 91% of them singletons, with approximately 2.4% in the top ten. This sequence originates from a female donor with multiple sclerosis, enrolled in a pregnancy study. Specimen: peripheral blood, collected in the first trimester of pregnancy. J is TRBJ2-7 and V is TRBV7-3; 7 positions agree with TRBD1. In DNA form, the CDR3 reads TGTGCCAGCAGCCAAACCGGGACAGCGAACGAGCAGTACTTC. Amino acids: CASSQTGTANEQYF.